The 5 T cell receptor beta chains below all came from one sample that was sequenced in a study of cytomegalovirus exposure and HLA in healthy donors. Primers: 60 Vbeta forward and 13 Jbeta reverse. The data were produced by immunoSEQ multiplex PCR, yet TCRdb's version contains in-frame clones alone and is incomplete. The sample records fewer than 150,000 clones, around 77% being singletons. Sequenced material: PBMCs. Receptor source: a woman between 25 and 40 years old in good health and CMV-seropositive.

The chain recombines TRBV2 with TRBJ2-7, with TRBD2 identical over 8 bases. The CDR3 sequence is 14 residues long. Trimming cost V 5 bases and J 3 bases; bases outside gene matches: 6. Germline CDR1 SNHLY, CDR2 FYNNEI. Written as DNA, the CDR3 is TGTGCCAGCAGTTCAGCGGGAGTCATCTACGAGCAGTACTTC. Protein sequence: CASSSAGVIYEQYF.

This clone was counted only a few times. The V gene is TRBV19, the J gene TRBJ2-5; 8 bases agree with TRBD1. Trimming removed 4 bases from V and 9 bases from J; junction bases left unmatched: 13. In germline, CDR1 is LNHDA, CDR2 SQIVND (reference sequence). The CDR3 extends over 15 amino acids. The DNA for the CDR3 is TGTGCCAGTAGTAGGGGACAGGCCGTCGGGATGCCCCAGTACTTC. It yields the protein CASSRGQAVGMPQYF.

The chain uses TRBV5-1 and TRBJ1-2; TRBD1 matches 7 bases. This CDR3 is built from 14 residues. Germline V lookup: CDR1 SGHRS, CDR2 YFSETQ. The V and J ends lost 6 bases and 5 bases, in that order; junction bases with no gene match: 10. The CDR3 DNA is TGCGCCAGCAACCTACCGGGACAGCCTTATGGCTACACCTTC. Translated, it gives CASNLPGQPYGYTF. Variable domain in full (rest from reference TRBV5-1 and TRBJ1-2): KAGVTQTPRYLIKTRGQQVTLSCSPISGHRSVSWYQQTPGQGLQFLFEYFSETQRNKGNFPGRFSGRQFSNSRSEMNVSTLELGDSALYLCASNLPGQPYGYTFGSGTRLTVV.

This clone was seen more than once but under ten times. CDR3 sequence: CASSYGNRDRDLAFF. The CDR3 coding sequence is TGTGCCAGCAGTTACGGAAACCGGGACAGGGACTTAGCTTTCTTT. The V and J genes are TRBV6-5 and TRBJ1-1, with 9 nucleotides matching TRBD1. Losses at the gene ends were 2 bases for V and 10 bases for J; bases not matched to a gene: 11. CDR3 size: 15 residues. Germline values: CDR1 MNHEY, CDR2 SVGAGI.

V and J are TRBV5-1 and TRBJ1-3, with D perhaps matching TRBD1 (6 bases). Trimming removed 0 bases from V and 4 bases from J, with 14 bases in between. The CDR3 sequence is 16 residues long. Germline CDR1 is SGHRS and CDR2 is YFSETQ. CDR3 in amino acids: CASSLGGRGEGNTIYF. CDR3 DNA: TGCGCCAGCAGCTTGGGTGGCAGGGGAGAAGGAAACACCATATATTTT.